This entry lists 25 T cell receptor beta chains sequenced from one sample in a study of OX40 agonist ivuxolimab in advanced cancers. This table comes from immunoSEQ multiplex PCR, and its TCRdb copy is limited to in-frame clones, with some not included. This sample has nearly 65,000 clones, with around 90% found just once. The sequencing used CD4+ or CD8+ T cells sorted from blood, collected in a trial of the OX40 agonist ivuxolimab. These receptors originate from an adult with an advanced solid tumor such as melanoma, head and neck, liver or kidney cancer.

V is TRBV29-1 and J is TRBJ2-3; 9 nucleotides agree with TRBD1. CDR1 is SQVTM, CDR2 ANQGSEA, per germline. V lost 6 bases to trimming and J lost 3 bases; unmatched junction nucleotides: 4. This CDR3 contains 13 residues. The DNA for the CDR3 is TGCAGCGTGCTGGGGACAGGGACAGATACGCAGTATTTT. Its translation: CSVLGTGTDTQYF.

The chain combines TRBV11-1 with TRBJ1-4; D might be TRBD1 (5 bases). The CDR3 extends over 15 amino acids. Germline-derived CDR1 and CDR2 are SGHAT and FQDESV (reference sequence). V lost 5 bases and J lost 3, with 13 bases in between. This CDR3 is CASSRRDAPNEKLFF. The CDR3 DNA is TGTGCCAGCAGCCGGCGGGACGCACCTAATGAAAAACTGTTTTTT. The variable domain in full, with the rest retrieved from reference TRBV11-1 and TRBJ1-4, is EAEVAQSPRYKITEKSQAVAFWCDPISGHATLYWYRQILGQGPELLVQFQDESVVDDSQLPKDRFSAERLKGVDSTLKIQPAELGDSAMYLCASSRRDAPNEKLFFGSGTQLSVL.

The V and J genes are TRBV4-3 and TRBJ2-7; the D call may be TRBD1 or TRBD2 (5 bases each). V was shortened by 0 bases and J by 4 bases, with 10 bases between the two germline ends. Germline lookup yields CDR1 LGHNA and CDR2 YSLEER. The CDR3 is 14 amino acids. CDR3 residues: CASSQDRGPYEQYF. The CDR3 nucleotides read TGCGCCAGCAGCCAAGATCGGGGACCTTACGAGCAGTACTTC.

The CDR3 DNA reads TGCGCCAGCAGCCTTACGGTACAGGGGGCTAAGGACACTGAAGCTTTCTTT. Protein product: CASSLTVQGAKDTEAFF. The V gene is TRBV4-1, the J gene TRBJ1-1; TRBD1 agrees at 9 bases. There are 17 residues in the CDR3. J was trimmed by 3 bases and V by 4 bases; bases with no gene match: 12. CDR1 MGHRA and CDR2 YSYEKL come from the germline V gene.

The chain carries TRBV4-1 and TRBJ2-1; the match to TRBD2 covers 7 bases. Unmatched junction bases numbered 6, after V lost 6 bases and J lost 7 bases. This CDR3 is 13 amino acids long. Germline loops: CDR1 MGHRA, CDR2 YSYEKL. The CDR3 nucleotides read TGCGCCAGCAGTCGACCGGGAGGAAATGAGCAGTTCTTC. Its protein product is CASSRPGGNEQFF.

This chain links TRBV5-5 with TRBJ2-1; D may match TRBD1 or TRBD2 (6 bases each). V lost 1 base and J 9 bases, leaving 14 bases between the germline ends. This CDR3 comprises 14 residues. Germline V gene sequence: CDR1 SGHKS, CDR2 YYEKEE (reference sequence). CDR3 residues: CASSLTSRGPEQFF. CDR3 in DNA: TGTGCCAGCAGCTTGACTAGCCGGGGGCCTGAGCAGTTCTTC.

This chain uses TRBV27 with TRBJ2-4, with D perhaps TRBD1 (6 bases). The CDR3 extends over 14 amino acids. CDR1 MNHEY and CDR2 SMNVEV come from the germline V gene (reference sequence). V was shortened by 6 bases and J by 5 bases, with 14 bases between the two germline ends. The CDR3 nucleotides read TGTGCCAGCAGCGGGACATTATGGGAAAACATTCAGTACTTC. Its protein product is CASSGTLWENIQYF.

As DNA, the CDR3 is TGTGCCAGCAGCTTGTTAGATGGTCCCTACAATGAGCAGTTCTTC. Amino acids: CASSLLDGPYNEQFF. The chain combines TRBV5-6 with TRBJ2-1; D not certain. Trimming cost V 1 base and J 2 bases, with 10 bases left between them. The germline gives CDR1 SGHDT, CDR2 YYEEEE. The CDR3 is made up of 15 amino acids.

V gene TRBV23-1 combines with J gene TRBJ2-2; 11 bases are a match to TRBD1. TRBV23-1 is sorted into the ORF group, with uncertain function. V trimming: 4 bases; J trimming: 0 bases; junction bases outside the gene matches: 7. The CDR3 sequence is 18 residues long. The CDR3: CASSPGQGADSNTGELFF. The CDR3 nucleotides are TGCGCCAGCAGTCCTGGACAGGGGGCGGATTCGAACACCGGGGAGCTGTTTTTT.

The V call is TRBV7-9, the J call TRBJ1-4, with D unresolved. The CDR3 length is 14 residues. Trimming took 6 bases from V and 7 from J, leaving 15 bases between them. Germline CDR1 SEHNR, CDR2 FQNEAQ (reference sequence). Here the CDR3 DNA reads TGTGCCAGCAGAGACTCTAACGCCATTGAAAAACTGTTTTTT. It is translated as CASRDSNAIEKLFF. Filled out from reference TRBV7-9 and TRBJ1-4, the complete variable domain reads DTGVSQNPRHKITKRGQNVTFRCDPISEHNRLYWYRQTLGQGPEFLTYFQNEAQLEKSRLLSDRFSAERPKGSFSTLEIQRTEQGDSAMYLCASRDSNAIEKLFFGSGTQLSVL.

The chain joins TRBV5-4 to TRBJ1-1; D gene uncertain. The CDR3 is 12 amino acids. The germline gives CDR1 SGHNT, CDR2 YYREEE (reference sequence). V lost 4 bases and J lost 11, with 15 bases in between. CDR3 protein: CASSPGNGAAFF. CDR3 nucleotide sequence: TGTGCCAGCAGCCCCGGGAATGGTGCCGCTTTCTTT. Drawing the rest from reference TRBV5-4 and TRBJ1-1, the complete variable domain is ETGVTQSPTHLIKTRGQQVTLRCSSQSGHNTVSWYQQALGQGPQFIFQYYREEENGRGNFPPRFSGLQFPNYSSELNVNALELDDSALYLCASSPGNGAAFFGQGTRLTVV.

This chain links TRBV5-3 with TRBJ1-2; 7 bases fit TRBD1. TRBV5-3 qualifies as an ORF whose function is uncertain. J lost 1 base, V lost 4 bases, and 13 bases had no gene match. This CDR3 contains 17 residues. This chain's CDR3 is CARSQSTRDRVNYGYTF. The CDR3 DNA follows: TGTGCCAGAAGCCAGTCAACCCGGGACAGAGTTAACTATGGCTACACCTTC.

The chain uses TRBV18 and TRBJ2-5; TRBD1 agrees at 9 bases. V was pared by 2 bases and J by 5 bases, with 9 bases of the junction left unmatched. The CDR3 sequence is 16 residues long. Germline CDR1 reads KGHSH; CDR2 reads LQKENI. The CDR3 loop is CASSPSPGQGTETQYF. The CDR3 bases are TGTGCCAGCTCACCATCACCGGGACAGGGAACCGAGACCCAGTACTTC.

This clone was seen just once. The chain links TRBV5-1 to TRBJ1-5; TRBD1 agrees at 8 bases. This CDR3 has 14 residues. Germline V CDR1 and CDR2: SGHRS, YFSETQ. V lost 4 bases and J lost 7; bases outside the gene matches: 7. The CDR3 bases are TGCGCCAGCAGCCTTGACAGGGGCCAGCAGCCCCAGCATTTT. This encodes CASSLDRGQQPQHF.

The V and J genes are TRBV4-2 and TRBJ2-7; the match to TRBD2 covers 8 bases. This CDR3 spans 15 amino acids. J gave up 3 bases and V 2 bases, and 6 bases lay outside the gene matches. Germline CDR1 LGHNA, CDR2 YNFKEQ. The CDR3 reads CASSQFSGSDYEQYF. Written as DNA, the CDR3 is TGTGCCAGCAGCCAATTCAGCGGGAGTGACTACGAGCAGTACTTC.

The count of this clone is one. The chain carries TRBV28 and TRBJ2-1; TRBD1 agrees at 8 bases. V shed 3 bases and J 5 bases; nucleotides not matched to a gene: 9. Germline loops: CDR1 MDHEN, CDR2 SYDVKM. The CDR3 runs to 16 residues. CDR3 protein: CASSFFGTGGHNEQFF. The CDR3 DNA is TGTGCCAGCAGTTTCTTTGGGACAGGAGGGCACAATGAGCAGTTCTTC.

V usage is TRBV6-1 and J usage is TRBJ1-1, with D uncertain. This CDR3 region has 14 residues. The germline V gene encodes CDR1 MNHNS and CDR2 SASEGT. The germline V and J ends were trimmed by 3 bases and 5 bases, with 13 bases remaining between them. CDR3 nucleotide sequence: TGTGCCAGCAGTGAGGAGGTCGGTGGGACTGAAGCTTTCTTT. It encodes CASSEEVGGTEAFF.

V is TRBV5-4 and J is TRBJ2-1; TRBD2 is a possible D gene (6 bases). The CDR3 totals 17 residues. The germline gives CDR1 SGHNT, CDR2 YYREEE (reference sequence). With 0 bases removed from V and 0 bases from J, the gap between germline ends came to 13 bases. The CDR3 loop reads CASSLGLFGGSYNEQFF. DNA for the CDR3: TGTGCCAGCAGCTTGGGCTTATTCGGGGGCTCCTACAATGAGCAGTTCTTC.

V gene TRBV5-4 combines with J gene TRBJ1-4; tentatively, D is TRBD1 (6 bases). V lost 4 bases and J lost 4, with 14 bases in between. This CDR3 contains 15 residues. Per the germline V gene, CDR1 is SGHNT and CDR2 is YYREEE (reference sequence). In DNA form, the CDR3 reads TGTGCCAGCAGCGCCGGGACACGGAGTAATGAAAAACTGTTTTTT. Protein sequence: CASSAGTRSNEKLFF. Filled out from reference TRBV5-4 and TRBJ1-4, the complete variable domain reads ETGVTQSPTHLIKTRGQQVTLRCSSQSGHNTVSWYQQALGQGPQFIFQYYREEENGRGNFPPRFSGLQFPNYSSELNVNALELDDSALYLCASSAGTRSNEKLFFGSGTQLSVL.

The chain carries TRBV28 and TRBJ1-2, with TRBD1 matching 7 bases. The CDR3 covers 17 residues. V dropped 2 bases and J dropped 2; count of bases not matched to a gene: 11. The V gene's germline CDR1 is MDHEN and CDR2 SYDVKM. CDR3 amino acids: CASSLPETGTDNYGYTF. The DNA for the CDR3 is TGTGCCAGCAGTTTACCCGAGACCGGGACAGACAACTATGGCTACACCTTC.

The genes are TRBV4-1 and TRBJ1-6; 8 bases match TRBD1. This CDR3 is built from 15 residues. In germline, CDR1 is MGHRA, CDR2 YSYEKL. The V and J ends lost 6 bases and 12 bases, in that order; junction bases with no gene match: 13. The CDR3 DNA is TGCGCCAGCAGACACCTAGGACAGGGTAATAAACCCCTCCACTTT. Protein sequence: CASRHLGQGNKPLHF.

The chain joins TRBV27 to TRBJ2-1; D tentatively reads TRBD1 or TRBD2 (5 bases each). CDR3 size: 12 residues. Germline values: CDR1 MNHEY, CDR2 SMNVEV (reference sequence). The V end lost 3 bases, the J end lost 15 bases, and 15 bases lay between the germline ends. CDR3 bases: TGTGCCAGCAGTTTTTCCAGGGACCGGTGGTTCTTC. It specifies CASSFSRDRWFF.

The chain carries TRBV21-1 and TRBJ2-1; the D call in the table, TRBD1, was not verified against the DNA. TRBV21-1 is assigned pseudogene status. CDR3 length: 16 residues. The CDR3 protein is CASSPPGQSSYNEQFF. The DNA of the CDR3 is TGTGCCAGCAGCCCACCGGGACAGTCATCCTACAATGAGCAGTTCTTC.

The V gene is TRBV9, the J gene TRBJ1-1; unclear D gene. CDR3 length: 14 amino acids. CDR1 and CDR2 from the germline V gene are SGDLS and YYNGEE. V was clipped by 1 base and J by 0 bases, with 7 bases between them. The DNA for the CDR3 is TGTGCCAGCAGCGTATTACCAGTGAACACTGAAGCTTTCTTT. Translation gives CASSVLPVNTEAFF.

The rearrangement joins TRBV11-2 to TRBJ2-5, with 9 bases aligning to TRBD2. CDR1 and CDR2 from the germline V gene are SGHAT and FQNNGV. J lost 4 bases, V lost 8 bases, and 5 bases had no gene match. The CDR3 has 13 amino acids. The CDR3 DNA reads TGTGCCAGCCTTGGCGGGAGGGGAGAGACCCAGTACTTC. Translated, it gives CASLGGRGETQYF.